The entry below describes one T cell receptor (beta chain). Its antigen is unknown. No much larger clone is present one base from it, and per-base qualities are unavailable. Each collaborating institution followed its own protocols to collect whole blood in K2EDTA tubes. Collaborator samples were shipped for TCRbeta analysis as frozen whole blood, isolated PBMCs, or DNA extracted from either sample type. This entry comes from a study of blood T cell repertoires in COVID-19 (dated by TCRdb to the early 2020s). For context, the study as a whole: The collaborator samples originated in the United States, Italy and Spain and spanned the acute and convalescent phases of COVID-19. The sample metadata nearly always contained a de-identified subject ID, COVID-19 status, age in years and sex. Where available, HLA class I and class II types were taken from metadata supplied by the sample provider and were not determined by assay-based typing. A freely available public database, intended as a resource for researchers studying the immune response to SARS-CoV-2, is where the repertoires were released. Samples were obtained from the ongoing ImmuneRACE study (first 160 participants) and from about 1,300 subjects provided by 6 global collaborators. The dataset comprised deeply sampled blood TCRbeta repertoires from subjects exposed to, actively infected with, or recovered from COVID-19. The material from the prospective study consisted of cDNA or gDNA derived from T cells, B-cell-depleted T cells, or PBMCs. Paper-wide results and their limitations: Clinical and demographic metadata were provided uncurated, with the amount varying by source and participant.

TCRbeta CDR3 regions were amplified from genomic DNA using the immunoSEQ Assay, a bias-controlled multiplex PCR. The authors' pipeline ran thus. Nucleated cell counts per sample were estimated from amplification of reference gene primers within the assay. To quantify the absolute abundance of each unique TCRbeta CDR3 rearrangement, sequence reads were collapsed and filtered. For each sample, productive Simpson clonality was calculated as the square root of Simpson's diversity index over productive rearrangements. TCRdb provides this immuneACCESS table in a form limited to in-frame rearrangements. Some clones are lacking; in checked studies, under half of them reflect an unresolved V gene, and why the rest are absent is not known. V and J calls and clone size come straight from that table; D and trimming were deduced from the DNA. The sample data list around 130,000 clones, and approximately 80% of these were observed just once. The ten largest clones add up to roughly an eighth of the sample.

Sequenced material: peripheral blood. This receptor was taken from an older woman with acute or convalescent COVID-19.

This receptor carries the CDR3 CASSLFQGADEQYF. The sequence in DNA is TGTGCCAGCAGTTTATTCCAGGGGGCCGACGAGCAGTACTTC. This sequence uses TRBV27 and TRBJ2-7, and 8 junction bases match TRBD1. The CDR3 has 14 amino acids, counting the end cysteine and phenylalanine. Left in the record is the CDR3 DNA by itself, 42 bases read in frame from the first base. According to the germline V gene (reference sequence), CDR1 reads MNHEY and CDR2 reads SMNVEV. V ends up 1 base short and J 5 bases short, with an unmatched junction base count of 4.